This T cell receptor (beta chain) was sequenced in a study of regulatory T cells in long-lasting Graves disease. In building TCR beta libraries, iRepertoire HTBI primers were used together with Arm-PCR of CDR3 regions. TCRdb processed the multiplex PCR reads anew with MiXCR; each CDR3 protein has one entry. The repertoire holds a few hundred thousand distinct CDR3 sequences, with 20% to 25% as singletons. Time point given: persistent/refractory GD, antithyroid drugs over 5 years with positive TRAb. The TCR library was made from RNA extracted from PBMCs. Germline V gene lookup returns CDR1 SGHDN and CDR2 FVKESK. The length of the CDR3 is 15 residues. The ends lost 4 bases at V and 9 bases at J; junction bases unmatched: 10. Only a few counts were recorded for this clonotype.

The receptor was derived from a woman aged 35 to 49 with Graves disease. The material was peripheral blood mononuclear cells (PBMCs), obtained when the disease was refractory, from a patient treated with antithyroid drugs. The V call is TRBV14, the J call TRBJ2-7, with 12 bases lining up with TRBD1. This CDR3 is CASSRYPGQGAGQYF. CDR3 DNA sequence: TGTGCCAGCAGCCGGTACCCGGGACAGGGGGCCGGGCAGTACTTC.